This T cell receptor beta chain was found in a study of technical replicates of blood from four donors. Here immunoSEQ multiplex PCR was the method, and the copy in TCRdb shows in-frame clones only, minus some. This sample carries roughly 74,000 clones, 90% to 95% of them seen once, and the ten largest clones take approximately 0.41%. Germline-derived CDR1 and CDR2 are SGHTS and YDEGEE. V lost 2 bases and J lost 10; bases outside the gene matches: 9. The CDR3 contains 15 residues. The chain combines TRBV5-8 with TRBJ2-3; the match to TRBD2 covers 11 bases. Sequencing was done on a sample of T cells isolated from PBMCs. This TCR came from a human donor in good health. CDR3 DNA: TGTGCCAGCAGCTTTTGGATAGCGGGAGGGGATGCGCAGTATTTT. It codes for CASSFWIAGGDAQYF.